This TCR beta chain came from a study of vaccination effects on CD4 cells after COVID-19. About the research overall: Post-vaccine specimens arrived a median 72 days past the second dose.

As concerns this clone: As yet, its antigen is unknown.

Before sequencing took place, the ViraFEST assay used viral peptide pools to expand antigen-specific CD4+ T cells. Subsequent to about 10 days of culture, CD4+ T cells were isolated. Subjects were given two BNT162b2 or mRNA-1273 vaccine doses. People in the vaccine group had not been infected with SARS-CoV-2 before, and their nucleocapsid antibodies were negative. For each well, some 2 million PBMC were cultured with roughly 9.2 IU/ml IL-2 and 8 to 10 ug/ml peptides. In the cultures, half the medium was exchanged for IL-2 medium on days 3 and 7. The CDR3 contains 12 residues. Germline-derived CDR1 and CDR2 are GTSNPN and SVGIG (reference sequence). V was clipped by 4 bases and J by 5 bases, with 11 bases between them. Assay: immunoSEQ multiplex PCR; the TCRdb copy retains only in-frame clones and omits some. The data hold approximately 30,000 clones, with 82% observed a single time.

This clonotype was obtained from a human donor who received a COVID-19 vaccine. Some clones in this sample may be carry-over from other donors' samples. The chain combines TRBV30 with TRBJ1-2; possible D gene TRBD1, 5 bases. Sequencing was performed on CD4+ T cells from PBMCs cultured with HCoV-NL63 spike peptides, taken after COVID-19 vaccination. In nucleotides, the CDR3 is TGTGCCTGGATGACAGAACTTTATGGCTACACCTTC. Amino acids: CAWMTELYGYTF.